The next 24 T cell receptor beta chains were all read from a single sample in a study of blood T cell repertoires in COVID-19. The assay was immunoSEQ multiplex PCR, and TCRdb's table has in-frame clones only and misses some. The data contain approximately 70,000 clones, 70% to 90% of them seen just once; the ten biggest clones take up approximately 6.8%. Sequencing used peripheral blood. The receptors derive from a woman between 70 and 85 years old with acute or convalescent COVID-19.

In the case of this clone: At one of its ends the junction is not consistent with the germline gene, which may arise from a read error. This rearrangement joins TRBV5-1 to TRBJ2-5; D is perhaps TRBD2 (6 bases). The CDR3 has 14 amino acids. Germline assignment: CDR1 SGHRS and CDR2 YFSETQ. The CDR3 nucleotides are TGCGCCACCAGCTCCTGGACTAATCAAGAGACCCAGTACTTC. Encoded protein: CATSSWTNQETQYF. Together with reference TRBV5-1 and TRBJ2-5, the CDR3 gives the full variable domain: KAGVTQTPRYLIKTRGQQVTLSCSPISGHRSVSWYQQTPGQGLQFLFEYFSETQRNKGNFPGRFSGRQFSNSRSEMNVSTLELGDSALYLCATSSWTNQETQYFGPGTRLLVL.

The chain's CDR3 is CAISEDGERGYTF. The CDR3 DNA is TGTGCCATCAGTGAGGACGGGGAAAGGGGCTACACCTTC. The rearrangement uses TRBV10-3 and TRBJ1-2; D remains unclear. CDR1 and CDR2 from the germline V gene are ENHRY and SYGVKD. V dropped 2 bases and J dropped 8 bases, with 12 bases sitting between them. The CDR3 runs to 13 residues.

This chain connects TRBV9 to TRBJ2-7; tentative D call: TRBD1 (5 bases). Trimming removed 0 bases from V and 2 bases from J, with 12 bases in between. The CDR3 has 15 amino acids. Germline-derived CDR1 and CDR2 are SGDLS and YYNGEE. The CDR3 protein is CASSVDPQGPYEQYF. CDR3 nucleotides: TGTGCCAGCAGCGTAGATCCTCAGGGCCCCTACGAGCAGTACTTC.

CDR3 loop: CASGTVVNSPLHF. The CDR3 DNA sequence: TGTGCCAGCGGGACAGTCGTTAATTCACCCCTCCACTTT. The V and J genes are TRBV28 and TRBJ1-6, with 7 bases lining up with TRBD1. CDR1 MDHEN and CDR2 SYDVKM come from the germline V gene. The CDR3 totals 13 residues. The V gene end was trimmed by 8 bases and the J gene end by 6 bases; junction bases not matched to a gene: 4.

This chain uses TRBV3-1 (or the pseudogene TRBV3-2) with TRBJ1-2; weak D call: TRBD1 (5 bases). In germline, CDR1 is LGHDT, CDR2 YNNKEL (reference sequence). Trimming removed 1 base at V and 1 base at J, with 7 bases between. CDR3 length equals 14 residues. CDR3 amino acids: CASSQARGNYGYTF. The CDR3 region has the DNA TGTGCCAGCAGCCAAGCAAGGGGTAACTATGGCTACACCTTC.

This clone was observed a handful of times. The V call is TRBV5-1, the J call TRBJ1-5, with 9 bases identical to TRBD1. The V and J ends lost 4 bases and 0 bases, in that order; junction bases with no gene match: 14. Germline V lookup: CDR1 SGHRS, CDR2 YFSETQ. The CDR3 is 19 amino acids. The DNA of the CDR3 is TGCGCCAGCAGCCTGGGACAGGGACATCCTCTGCTTAGCAATCAGCCCCAGCATTTT. Residues: CASSLGQGHPLLSNQPQHF. Looking up the rest from reference TRBV5-1 and TRBJ1-5 gives the full variable domain: KAGVTQTPRYLIKTRGQQVTLSCSPISGHRSVSWYQQTPGQGLQFLFEYFSETQRNKGNFPGRFSGRQFSNSRSEMNVSTLELGDSALYLCASSLGQGHPLLSNQPQHFGDGTRLSIL.

The gene calls are TRBV28 and TRBJ1-1; D unresolved. CDR1 and CDR2 (germline): MDHEN, SYDVKM. This CDR3 has 15 residues. Deletions cut 2 bases from V and 2 bases from J, with 12 bases between. The CDR3 reads CASSLLEGENTEAFF. In nucleotides, the CDR3 is TGTGCCAGCAGTTTACTGGAGGGAGAAAACACTGAAGCTTTCTTT.

This clone was observed a single time. The rearrangement links TRBV9 to TRBJ2-7; D is ambiguous. In germline, CDR1 is SGDLS, CDR2 YYNGEE. Deletions cut 4 bases from V and 1 base from J, with 12 bases between. The CDR3 length is 14 residues. The CDR3 is CASSHSHGSYEQYF. CDR3 in DNA: TGTGCCAGCAGCCATTCCCACGGTTCCTACGAGCAGTACTTC.

The J gene is TRBJ1-2, the V gene TRBV5-1; D perhaps matches TRBD1 (6 bases). Germline CDR1 reads SGHRS; CDR2 reads YFSETQ. The V end lost 7 bases, the J end lost 6 bases, and 19 bases lay between the germline ends. This CDR3 comprises 14 residues. For the CDR3, the DNA is TGCGCCAGCGGTAGTAGGGCAGGGGTAGATGGCTACACCTTC. Amino acid sequence: CASGSRAGVDGYTF.

Comments on this clone: Other DNA sequences in the same sample also yield this CDR3. The chain couples TRBV28 to TRBJ1-5; unclear D gene. Germline CDR1 and CDR2: MDHEN and SYDVKM. The V end was cut by 6 bases, the J end by 1 base, with 13 bases between. The CDR3 loop spans 15 amino acids. The CDR3 nucleotides are TGTGCCAGCAGCCAAGGAGGTTCCAGCAATCAGCCCCAGCATTTT. It translates to CASSQGGSSNQPQHF.

This chain links TRBV30 with TRBJ2-6; D gene ambiguous. Germline-derived CDR1 and CDR2 are GTSNPN and SVGIG (reference sequence). This CDR3 spans 18 amino acids. Trimming stripped 5 bases from V and 0 bases from J, with 20 bases between. The CDR3 protein is CAWVYRFRSASGANVLTF. For the CDR3, the DNA is TGTGCCTGGGTCTATCGGTTCCGGAGTGCCTCTGGGGCCAACGTCCTGACTTTC.

This chain uses TRBV19 with TRBJ1-1, with a possible D match to TRBD1 (6 bases). Trimming took off 11 bases at V and 3 bases at J, with 25 bases between the two ends. Per germline, CDR1 LNHDA and CDR2 SQIVND (reference sequence). The length of the CDR3 is 16 residues. CDR3 amino acids: CARTSRGGFGDTEAFF. The CDR3 bases are TGTGCCCGAACTTCAAGGGGGGGGTTTGGGGACACTGAAGCTTTCTTT.

This chain links TRBV19 with TRBJ1-2, with 10 bases fitting TRBD1. V lost 4 bases to trimming and J lost 5 bases; unmatched junction nucleotides: 7. This CDR3 contains 15 residues. Germline V gene data show CDR1 as LNHDA and CDR2 as SQIVND (reference sequence). This CDR3 reads CASSTRQGAGYGYTF. The CDR3 nucleotides are TGTGCCAGTAGTACGCGACAGGGGGCTGGGTATGGCTACACCTTC. Full variable domain (missing parts from reference TRBV19 and TRBJ1-2): DGGITQSPKYLFRKEGQNVTLSCEQNLNHDAMYWYRQDPGQGLRLIYYSQIVNDFQKGDIAEGYSVSREKKESFPLTVTSAQKNPTAFYLCASSTRQGAGYGYTFGSGTRLTVV.

This chain uses TRBV11-3 with TRBJ2-3, with D possibly being TRBD2 (6 bases). V lost 1 base and J lost 0, with 11 bases in between. The CDR3 contains 16 residues. The germline V gene has CDR1 SGHNT and CDR2 YENEEA. The CDR3 DNA is TGTGCCAGCAGCTTAGTACTAGCCGGGAGCACAGATACGCAGTATTTT. Translating gives CASSLVLAGSTDTQYF.

The chain employs TRBV7-9 and TRBJ2-2; D remains unclear. V lost 6 bases to trimming and J lost 6 bases, with 11 bases between them. The CDR3 loop spans 13 amino acids. CDR1 and CDR2 from the germline V gene are SEHNR and FQNEAQ (reference sequence). This CDR3 is CASSELLPGELFF. In DNA, the CDR3 is TGTGCCAGCAGTGAACTGCTACCCGGGGAGCTGTTTTTT.

This rearrangement joins TRBV30 to TRBJ2-2; weak D call: TRBD2 (6 bases). This CDR3 has 14 residues. The V and J ends lost 1 base and 6 bases respectively, with 12 bases between them. Looked up from germline, CDR1 is GTSNPN and CDR2 is SVGIG (reference sequence). CDR3 DNA: TGTGCCTGGAGTGGCCAATGGGGGGCCGGGGAGCTGTTTTTT. Protein: CAWSGQWGAGELFF.

The table lists this clone with a count of one. The V call is TRBV3-1 (or the pseudogene TRBV3-2), the J call TRBJ1-3; TRBD1 might be the D (5 bases). CDR3 size: 17 residues. Deletions cut 2 bases from V and 0 bases from J, with 14 bases between. Germline values: CDR1 LGHDT, CDR2 YNNKEL (reference sequence). The CDR3 reads CASSQRTRGSSGNTIYF. DNA for the CDR3: TGTGCCAGCAGCCAAAGGACGCGGGGGTCCTCTGGAAACACCATATATTTT.

This rearrangement joins TRBV18 to TRBJ1-1; 8 bases are a match to TRBD1. The CDR3 is 16 residues long. Germline V CDR1 and CDR2: KGHSH, LQKENI. V gave up 1 base and J gave up 0 bases; unmatched junction bases: 4. CDR3 sequence reads: CASSPRTGKMNTEAFF. CDR3 bases: TGTGCCAGCTCACCACGGACAGGGAAGATGAACACTGAAGCTTTCTTT.

The chain has TRBV14 and TRBJ2-1; 7 nucleotides line up with TRBD2. CDR3 length: 14 residues. Germline loops: CDR1 SGHDN, CDR2 FVKESK. J lost 7 bases, V lost 4 bases, and 7 bases had no gene match. CDR3 sequence (DNA): TGTGCCAGCAGCCCACAATGGGAGGGGAATGAGCAGTTCTTC. Amino acid sequence: CASSPQWEGNEQFF.

A single count supports this clone. V and J are TRBV2 and TRBJ1-1; the D gene is possibly TRBD1 (5 bases). The CDR3 consists of 15 residues. From germline, CDR1 is SNHLY and CDR2 FYNNEI. V was trimmed by 4 bases and J by 1 base, leaving 13 bases between them. CDR3 DNA: TGTGCCAGCAGTGGCTCGCAGGGAAAGAACACTGAAGCTTTCTTT. It specifies CASSGSQGKNTEAFF.

The chain joins TRBV7-3 to TRBJ2-1, with 10 bases lining up with TRBD2. Losses at the gene ends were 3 bases for V and 5 bases for J; bases not matched to a gene: 1. The CDR3 is 14 residues long. The germline gives CDR1 SGHTA, CDR2 FQGTGA. The CDR3 is CASSFSGGDNEQFF. The CDR3 bases are TGTGCCAGCAGCTTCAGCGGGGGGGACAATGAGCAGTTCTTC.

The V and J genes are TRBV5-5 and TRBJ2-3, with TRBD2 matching 8 bases. Germline V lookup: CDR1 SGHKS, CDR2 YYEKEE (reference sequence). V lost 0 bases and J lost 3; bases outside the gene matches: 0. The CDR3 loop spans 14 amino acids. This CDR3 reads CASSLGLATDTQYF. DNA of the CDR3: TGTGCCAGCAGCTTGGGACTAGCGACAGATACGCAGTATTTT.

The chain uses TRBV11-2 and TRBJ2-7, with unresolved D. The CDR3 extends over 12 amino acids. V dropped 4 bases and J dropped 6 bases, with 10 bases sitting between them. From germline, CDR1 is SGHAT and CDR2 FQNNGV. CDR3 sequence: CASSYTTGEQYF. The CDR3 nucleotides read TGTGCCAGCAGCTATACTACGGGCGAGCAGTACTTC.

The chain recombines TRBV28 with TRBJ2-1; TRBD2 matches at 9 bases. This CDR3 is 15 amino acids long. Unmatched junction bases numbered 3, after V lost 5 bases and J lost 1 base. The germline V gene encodes CDR1 MDHEN and CDR2 SYDVKM. Here the CDR3 reads CASSVSGGSYNEQFF. As DNA, the CDR3 is TGTGCCAGCAGTGTAAGCGGGGGGTCCTACAATGAGCAGTTCTTC.